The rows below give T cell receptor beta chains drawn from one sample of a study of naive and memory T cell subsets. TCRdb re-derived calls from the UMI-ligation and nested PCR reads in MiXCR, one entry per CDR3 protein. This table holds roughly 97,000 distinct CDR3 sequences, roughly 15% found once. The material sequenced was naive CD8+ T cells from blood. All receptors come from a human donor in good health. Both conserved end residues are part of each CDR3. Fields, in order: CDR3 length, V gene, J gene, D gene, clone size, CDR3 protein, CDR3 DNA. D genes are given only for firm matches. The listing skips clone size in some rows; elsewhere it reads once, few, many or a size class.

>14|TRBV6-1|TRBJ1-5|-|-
CASSEDGGDQPQHF
TGTGCCAGCAGTGAAGATGGAGGGGATCAGCCCCAGCATTTT
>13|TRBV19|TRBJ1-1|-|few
CASSIPTNTEAFF
TGTGCCAGTAGTATTCCCACTAACACTGAAGCTTTCTTT
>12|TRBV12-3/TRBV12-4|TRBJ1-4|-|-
CASSLPREKLFF
TGTGCCAGCAGTTTACCTCGGGAAAAACTGTTTTTT
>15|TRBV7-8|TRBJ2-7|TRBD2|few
CASSLALAGVYEQYF
TGTGCCAGCAGCTTAGCACTAGCGGGAGTTTACGAGCAGTACTTC
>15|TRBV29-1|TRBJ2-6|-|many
CSVPLLHSGANVLTF
TGCAGCGTTCCCCTCCTACACTCTGGGGCCAACGTCCTGACTTTC
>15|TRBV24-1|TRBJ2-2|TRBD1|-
CATSGDRSTSGELFF
TGTGCCACCAGCGGGGACAGGTCGACATCCGGGGAGCTGTTTTTT
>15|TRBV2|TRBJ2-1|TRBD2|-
CASSTSGTNYNEQFF
TGTGCCAGCAGTACTAGCGGGACAAACTACAATGAGCAGTTCTTC
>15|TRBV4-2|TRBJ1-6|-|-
CASSQEGRNNSPLHF
TGTGCCAGCAGCCAAGAGGGACGGAATAATTCACCCCTCCACTTT
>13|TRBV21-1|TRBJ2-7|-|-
CASSKSGTYEQYF
TGTGCCAGCAGCAAAAGCGGAACCTACGAGCAGTACTTC
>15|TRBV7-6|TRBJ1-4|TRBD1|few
CASSERGQGHEKLFF
TGTGCCAGCAGTGAAAGGGGACAGGGCCATGAAAAACTGTTTTTT
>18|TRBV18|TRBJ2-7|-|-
CASSLGHWAQAGTYEQYF
TGTGCCAGCTCACTAGGCCACTGGGCGCAGGCCGGGACCTACGAGCAGTACTTC
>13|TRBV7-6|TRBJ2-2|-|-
CASSYTNAGELFF
TGTGCCAGCAGCTATACTAACGCCGGGGAGCTGTTTTTT
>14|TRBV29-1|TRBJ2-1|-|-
CSVNLASSYNEQFF
TGCAGCGTTAACCTAGCTAGCTCCTACAATGAGCAGTTCTTC
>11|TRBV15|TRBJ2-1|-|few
CATSREDEQFF
TGTGCCACCAGCAGAGAAGATGAGCAGTTCTTC
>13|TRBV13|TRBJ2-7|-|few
CASSLGRGREQYF
TGTGCCAGCAGCTTAGGCCGGGGACGGGAGCAGTACTTC
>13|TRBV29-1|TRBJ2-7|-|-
CSVELGSSYEQYF
TGCAGCGTTGAACTCGGCAGCTCCTACGAGCAGTACTTC
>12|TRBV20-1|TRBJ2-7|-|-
CSARDREYEQYF
TGCAGTGCTAGAGACAGGGAGTACGAGCAGTACTTC
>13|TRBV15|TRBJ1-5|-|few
CATSSTLNQPQHF
TGTGCCACCAGCAGTACACTGAATCAGCCCCAGCATTTT
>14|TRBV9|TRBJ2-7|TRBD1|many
CASSSRDRVGEQYF
TGTGCCAGCAGCTCCCGGGACAGGGTCGGCGAGCAGTACTTC
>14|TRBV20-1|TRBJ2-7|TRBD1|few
CSARTGTGPYEQYF
TGCAGTGCTAGAACCGGGACAGGGCCCTACGAGCAGTACTTC
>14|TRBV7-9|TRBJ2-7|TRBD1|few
CASSITGGTYEQYF
TGTGCCAGCAGTATAACAGGGGGAACCTACGAGCAGTACTTC
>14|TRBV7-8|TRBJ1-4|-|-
CASSPTGSNEKLFF
TGTGCCAGCAGCCCCACGGGATCTAATGAAAAACTGTTTTTT
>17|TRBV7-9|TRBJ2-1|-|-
CASSLGRGFSSYNEQFF
TGTGCCAGCAGCTTAGGCAGGGGATTTAGCTCCTACAATGAGCAGTTCTTC
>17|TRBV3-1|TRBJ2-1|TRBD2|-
CASSPVGGGNSYNEQFF
TGTGCCAGCAGCCCCGTTGGGGGGGGGAATTCCTACAATGAGCAGTTCTTC
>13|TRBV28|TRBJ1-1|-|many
CASSLVEGTEAFF
TGTGCCAGCAGTTTAGTGGAGGGCACTGAAGCTTTCTTT
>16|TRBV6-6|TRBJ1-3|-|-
CASSDGLRGSGNTIYF
TGTGCCAGCAGCGACGGGCTCAGGGGTTCTGGAAACACCATATATTTT
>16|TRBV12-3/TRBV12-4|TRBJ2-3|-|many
CASRTGPPTTTDTQYF
TGTGCCAGCAGGACGGGGCCCCCAACCACTACAGATACGCAGTATTTT
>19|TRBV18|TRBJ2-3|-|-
CASSPPVGFRGLSTDTQYF
TGTGCCAGCTCACCACCGGTTGGATTCCGGGGCCTCTCCACAGATACGCAGTATTTT
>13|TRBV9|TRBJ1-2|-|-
CASSSHGTTGYTF
TGTGCCAGCAGCTCTCACGGGACCACTGGCTACACCTTC
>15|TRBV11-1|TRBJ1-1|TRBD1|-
CASSLAGQGGTEAFF
TGTGCCAGCAGCTTAGCCGGACAGGGAGGCACTGAAGCTTTCTTT
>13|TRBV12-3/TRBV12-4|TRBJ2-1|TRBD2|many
CASSLGAGYEQFF
TGTGCCAGCAGTTTGGGAGCGGGATATGAGCAGTTCTTC